The sequence of this TCR beta chain was determined in a study of cytomegalovirus exposure and HLA in healthy donors. 13 Jbeta primers and 60 Vbeta primers were used for the PCR. Sequenced by immunoSEQ multiplex PCR; TCRdb stores in-frame clones only, minus some. The table includes roughly 180,000 clones, around 75% detected once. Sequenced: PBMCs. The sequence was collected from a male donor in good health and CMV-seronegative.

In DNA, the CDR3 is TGTGCCTGGACACAGGGGAATCAGCCCCAGCATTTT. It specifies CAWTQGNQPQHF. V is TRBV30 and J is TRBJ1-5, with 7 bases aligning to TRBD1. The CDR3 runs 12 residues. V gave up 4 bases and J gave up 4 bases; unmatched junction bases: 1. Germline loops: CDR1 GTSNPN, CDR2 SVGIG (reference sequence).